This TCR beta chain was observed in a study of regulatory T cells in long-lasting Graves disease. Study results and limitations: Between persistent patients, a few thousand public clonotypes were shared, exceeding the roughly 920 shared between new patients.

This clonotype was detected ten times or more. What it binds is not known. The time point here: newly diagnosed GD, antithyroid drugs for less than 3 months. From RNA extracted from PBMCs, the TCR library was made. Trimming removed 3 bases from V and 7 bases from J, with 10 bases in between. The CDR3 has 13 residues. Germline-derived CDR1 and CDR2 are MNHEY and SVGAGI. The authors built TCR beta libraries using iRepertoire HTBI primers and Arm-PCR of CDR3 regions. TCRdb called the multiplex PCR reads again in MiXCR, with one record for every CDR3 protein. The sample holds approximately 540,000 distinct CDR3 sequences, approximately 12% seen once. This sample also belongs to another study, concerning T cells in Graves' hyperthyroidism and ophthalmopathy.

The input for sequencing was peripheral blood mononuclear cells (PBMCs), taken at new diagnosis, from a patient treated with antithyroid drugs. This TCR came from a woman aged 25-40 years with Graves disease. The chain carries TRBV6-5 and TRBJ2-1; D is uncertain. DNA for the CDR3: TGTGCCAGCAGTTATTCCAAGGCGAATGAGCAGTTCTTC. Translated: CASSYSKANEQFF.